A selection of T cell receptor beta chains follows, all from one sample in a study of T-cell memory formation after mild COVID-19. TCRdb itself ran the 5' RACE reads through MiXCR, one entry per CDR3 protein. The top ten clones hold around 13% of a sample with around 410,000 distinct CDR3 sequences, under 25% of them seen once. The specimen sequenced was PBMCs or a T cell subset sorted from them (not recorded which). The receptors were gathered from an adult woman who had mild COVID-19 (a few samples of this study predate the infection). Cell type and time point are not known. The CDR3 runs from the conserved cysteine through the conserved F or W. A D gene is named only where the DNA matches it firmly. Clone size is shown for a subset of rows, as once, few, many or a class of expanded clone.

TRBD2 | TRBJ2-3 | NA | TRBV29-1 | TGCAGCGCGCCGACTAGCGGGAGCACAGATACGCAGTATTTT | CSAPTSGSTDTQYF
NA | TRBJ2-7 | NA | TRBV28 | TGTGCCAGCAGTTTTGGAGGGACCGCTGGGTACGAGCAGTACTTC | CASSFGGTAGYEQYF
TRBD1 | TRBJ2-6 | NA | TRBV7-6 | TGTGCCAGCAGCTTAAAGGGGACAGGGAGATCTGGGGCCAACGTCCTGACTTTC | CASSLKGTGRSGANVLTF
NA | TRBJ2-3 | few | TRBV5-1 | TGCGCCAGCAGCTTTGTGGGGGAAGGCACAGATACGCAGTATTTT | CASSFVGEGTDTQYF
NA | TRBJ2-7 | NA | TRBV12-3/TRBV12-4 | TGTGCCAGCAGTTTAAGTGATTGGGGATTAGGATACGAGCAGTACTTC | CASSLSDWGLGYEQYF
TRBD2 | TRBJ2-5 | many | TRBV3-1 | TGTGCCAGCAGCCAATTCTCGACTAGCGCGACGGGGGAGACCCAGTACTTC | CASSQFSTSATGETQYF
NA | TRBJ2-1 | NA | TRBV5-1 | TGCGCCAGCAGCTTGGCCGGGGGAGACGCCTACAATGAGCAGTTCTTC | CASSLAGGDAYNEQFF
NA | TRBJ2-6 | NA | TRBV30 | TGTGCCTGGAGCGCCAGGGGATCAGGGGCCAACGTCCTGACTTTC | CAWSARGSGANVLTF
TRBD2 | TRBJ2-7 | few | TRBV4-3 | TGCGCCAGCAGCAAAGGACTAGCGGGCTACTACGAGCAGTACTTC | CASSKGLAGYYEQYF
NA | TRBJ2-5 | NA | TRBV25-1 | TGTGCCAGCAGTGAAGGCGGAGGCGAGACCCAGTACTTC | CASSEGGGETQYF
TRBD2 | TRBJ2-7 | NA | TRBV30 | TGTGCCTGGAGCGAGCGGGAGAAATCCTACGAGCAGTACTTC | CAWSEREKSYEQYF
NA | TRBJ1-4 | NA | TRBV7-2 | TGTGCCAGCAGCTTAGCCCTTATATGGGAAGGTGGAAAACTGTTTTTT | CASSLALIWEGGKLFF
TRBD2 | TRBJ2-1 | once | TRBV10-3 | TGTGCCATCAGTGAAGGCGGGAGGGCCTACAATGAGCAGTTCTTC | CAISEGGRAYNEQFF
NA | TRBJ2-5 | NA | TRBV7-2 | TGTGCCAGCAGCCAGGGTCCTCTATACCAAGAGACCCAGTACTTC | CASSQGPLYQETQYF
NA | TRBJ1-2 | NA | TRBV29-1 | TGCAGCGTTGCTGGGGACTGGGGCTACACCTTC | CSVAGDWGYTF
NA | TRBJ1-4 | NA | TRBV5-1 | TGCGCCAGCAGCTCCGGACGGAGAAATGAAAAACTGTCTTTT | CASSSGRRNEKLSF
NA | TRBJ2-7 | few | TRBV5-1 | TGCGCCAGCAGCTTTAGCGGGACAGGGATATACGAGCAGTACTTC | CASSFSGTGIYEQYF
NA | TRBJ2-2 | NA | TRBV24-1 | TGTGCCACCAGTGATTTGGAGGAGGGCGGGGAGCTGTTTTTT | CATSDLEEGGELFF
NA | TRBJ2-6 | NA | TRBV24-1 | TGTGCCACCAGTGATCGCACCGGGACGGCGAGCTCTGGGGCCAACGTCCTGACTTTC | CATSDRTGTASSGANVLTF
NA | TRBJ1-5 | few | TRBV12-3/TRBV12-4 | TGTGCCAGCAGTTTCGGTCAGTCTCGTCAGCCCCAGCATTTT | CASSFGQSRQPQHF
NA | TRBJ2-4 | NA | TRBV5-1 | TGCGCCAGCAGCTTTGGAGGGAATTTGGAAAACATTCAGTACTTC | CASSFGGNLENIQYF
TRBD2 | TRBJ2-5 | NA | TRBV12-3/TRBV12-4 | TGTGCCAGCACCCGTCTGTTGGGGCTAGCGGGGAAACAAGAGACCCAGTACTTC | CASTRLLGLAGKQETQYF
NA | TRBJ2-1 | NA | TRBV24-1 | TGTGCCACCAGTGATTACAGGGCGCCCCGGGTTCGAAGCTCCTACAATGAGCAGTTCTTC | CATSDYRAPRVRSSYNEQFF
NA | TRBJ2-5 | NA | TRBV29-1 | TGCAGCGTTGGGGGGTACCAAGAGACCCAGTACTTC | CSVGGYQETQYF
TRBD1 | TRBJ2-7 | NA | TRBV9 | TGTGCCAGCAGCGTAGCAGGGGGCGGTAACCGGGGATCTAATGAGCAGTACTTC | CASSVAGGGNRGSNEQYF
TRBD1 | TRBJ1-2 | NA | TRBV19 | TGTGCCAGTAGTCCCCCAGGACAGGGGAGACGCTACACCTTC | CASSPPGQGRRYTF
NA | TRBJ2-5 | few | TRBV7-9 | TGTGCCAGCAGCTTAGGGGATTTCTCCCAAGAGACCCAGTACTTC | CASSLGDFSQETQYF
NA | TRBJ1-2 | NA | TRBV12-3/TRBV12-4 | TGTGCCAGCAGTTATCTGGACAGAGCTTATGGCTACACCTTC | CASSYLDRAYGYTF
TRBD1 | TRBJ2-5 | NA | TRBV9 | TGTGCCAGCAGCGTAGGGGACAGACAAGAGACCCAGTACTTC | CASSVGDRQETQYF
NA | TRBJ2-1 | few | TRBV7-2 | TGTGCCAGCAGCCAGGGGCGCAGGGGACTTTCCTACAATGAGCAGTTCTTC | CASSQGRRGLSYNEQFF
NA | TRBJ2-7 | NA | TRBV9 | TGTGCCAGCAGCTCGACCGGGGCGAACTACGAGCAGTACTTC | CASSSTGANYEQYF
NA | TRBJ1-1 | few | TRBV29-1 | TGCAGCGTTGATAGTGGCGCTGTAGGGGCTGAAGCTTTCTTT | CSVDSGAVGAEAFF
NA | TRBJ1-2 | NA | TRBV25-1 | TGTGCCAGCAGCGGACAGACCGGCTATGGCTACACCTTC | CASSGQTGYGYTF
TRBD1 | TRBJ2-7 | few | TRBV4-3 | TGCGCCAGCAGCCAAGATATACAGGGGGCTTACGAGCAGTACTTC | CASSQDIQGAYEQYF
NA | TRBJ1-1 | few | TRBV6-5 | TGTGCCAGCAGTTACACGGCAGGGACTGAAGCTTTCTTT | CASSYTAGTEAFF
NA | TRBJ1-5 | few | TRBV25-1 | TGTGCCAGCAGCAAACAGGGTCAAGGTCAGCCCCAGCATTTT | CASSKQGQGQPQHF
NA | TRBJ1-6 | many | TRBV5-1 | TGCGCCAGCAGTCCTGGACGGACGAATTCACCCCTCCACTTT | CASSPGRTNSPLHF
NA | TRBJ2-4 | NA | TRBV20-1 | TGCAGTGCTATTGGGGCCTTGGACAAAAACATTCAGTACTTC | CSAIGALDKNIQYF
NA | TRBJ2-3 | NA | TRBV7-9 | TGTGCCAGCAGACCAGACCAACTCGGGGATACGCAGTATTTT | CASRPDQLGDTQYF
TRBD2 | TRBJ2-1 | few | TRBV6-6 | TGTGCCAGCAGCCGAACTAGCGGAGTATTCAATGAGCAGTTCTTC | CASSRTSGVFNEQFF
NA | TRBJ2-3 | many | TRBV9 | TGTGCCAGCAGCGCTAGCGAAAATACGCAGTATTTT | CASSASENTQYF
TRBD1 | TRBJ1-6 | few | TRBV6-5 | TGTGCCAGCAGTGAGACAGGGGCCGGTCGGAGTTCACCCCTCCACTTT | CASSETGAGRSSPLHF
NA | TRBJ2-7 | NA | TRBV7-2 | TGTGCCAGCAGGCGGACTGGTTTCTCCTACGAGCAGTACTTC | CASRRTGFSYEQYF
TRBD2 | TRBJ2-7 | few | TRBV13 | TGTGCCAGCAGCTTAGACGTTTGGCCCGCCGGGGGGAGAGGCTACGAGCAGTACTTC | CASSLDVWPAGGRGYEQYF
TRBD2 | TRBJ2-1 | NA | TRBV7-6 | TGTGCCAGCAGCTTTGAGCGGGGTCCCTACAATGAGCAGTTCTTC | CASSFERGPYNEQFF
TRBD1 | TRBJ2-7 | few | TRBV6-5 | TGTGCCAGCACAACGGGACAGGGACTTTACGAGCAGTACTTC | CASTTGQGLYEQYF
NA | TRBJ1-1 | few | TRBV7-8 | TGTGCCAGCAGCCCAATTAGGGGGAATGAAGCTTTCTTT | CASSPIRGNEAFF
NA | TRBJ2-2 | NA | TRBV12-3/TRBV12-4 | TGTGCCAGCAGTATAAGCCCAGGGTTCACCGGGGAGCTGTTTTTT | CASSISPGFTGELFF
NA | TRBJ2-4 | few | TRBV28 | TGTGCCAGCAGCCCTGGTGCAGCCAAAAACATTCAGTACTTC | CASSPGAAKNIQYF
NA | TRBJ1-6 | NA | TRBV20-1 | TGCAGTGCTAGACGGGCTAAGCATAATTCACCCCTCCACTTT | CSARRAKHNSPLHF
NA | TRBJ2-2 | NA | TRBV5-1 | TGCGCCAGCAGCTTGGCCGCCGGGGCAAACACCGGGGAGCTGTTTTTT | CASSLAAGANTGELFF
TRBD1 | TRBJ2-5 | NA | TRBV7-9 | TGTGCCAGCACCAGGGACAGTCAAGAGACCCAGTACTTC | CASTRDSQETQYF
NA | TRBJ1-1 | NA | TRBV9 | TGTGCCAGCAGCGGGGGTCAGGGGAGGAACACTGAAGCTTTCTTT | CASSGGQGRNTEAFF
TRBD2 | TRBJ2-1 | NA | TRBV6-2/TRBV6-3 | TGTGCCAGCACCGAGCGGGAGGAATACAATGAGCAGTTCTTC | CASTEREEYNEQFF
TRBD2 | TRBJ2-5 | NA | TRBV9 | TGTGCCAGCAGCGTGGCTAGCGGGCCTCAAGAGACCCAGTACTTT | CASSVASGPQETQYF